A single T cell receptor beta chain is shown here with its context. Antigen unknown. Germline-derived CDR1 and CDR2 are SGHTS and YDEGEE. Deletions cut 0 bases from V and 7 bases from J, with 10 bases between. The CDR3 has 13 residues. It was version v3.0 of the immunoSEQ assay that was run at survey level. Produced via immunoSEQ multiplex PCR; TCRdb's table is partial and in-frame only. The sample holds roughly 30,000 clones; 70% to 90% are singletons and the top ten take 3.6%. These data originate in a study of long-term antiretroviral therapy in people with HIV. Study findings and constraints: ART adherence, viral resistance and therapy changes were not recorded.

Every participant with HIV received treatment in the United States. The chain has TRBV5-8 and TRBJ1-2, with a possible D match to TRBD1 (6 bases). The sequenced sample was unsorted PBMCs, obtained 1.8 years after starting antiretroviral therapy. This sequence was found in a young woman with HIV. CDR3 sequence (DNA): TGTGCCAGCAGCTTGGTACAGGGACTTGGCTACACCTTC. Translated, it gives CASSLVQGLGYTF.